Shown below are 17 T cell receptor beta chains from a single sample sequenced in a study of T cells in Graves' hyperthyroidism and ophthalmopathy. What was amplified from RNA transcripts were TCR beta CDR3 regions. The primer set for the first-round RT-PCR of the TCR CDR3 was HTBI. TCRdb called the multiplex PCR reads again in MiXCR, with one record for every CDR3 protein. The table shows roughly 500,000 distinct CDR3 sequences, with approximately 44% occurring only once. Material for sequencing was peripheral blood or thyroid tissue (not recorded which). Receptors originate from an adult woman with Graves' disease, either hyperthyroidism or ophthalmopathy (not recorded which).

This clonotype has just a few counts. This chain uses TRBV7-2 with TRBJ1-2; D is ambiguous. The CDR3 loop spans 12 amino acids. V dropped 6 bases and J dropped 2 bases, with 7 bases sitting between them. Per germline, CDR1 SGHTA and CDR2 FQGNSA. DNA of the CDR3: TGTGCCAGCAGTAACCAGAACTATGGCTACACCTTC. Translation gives CASSNQNYGYTF.

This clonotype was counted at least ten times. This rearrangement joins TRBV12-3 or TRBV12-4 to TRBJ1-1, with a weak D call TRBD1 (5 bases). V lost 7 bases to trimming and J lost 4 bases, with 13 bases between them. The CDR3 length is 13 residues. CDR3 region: CASTLQGPTEAFF. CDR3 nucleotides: TGTGCCAGCACCCTCCAGGGTCCCACTGAAGCTTTCTTT.

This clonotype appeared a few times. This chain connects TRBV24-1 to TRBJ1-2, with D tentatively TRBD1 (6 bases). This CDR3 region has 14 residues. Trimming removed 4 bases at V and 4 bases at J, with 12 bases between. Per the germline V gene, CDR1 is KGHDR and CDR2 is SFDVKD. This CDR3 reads CATSDPGTSYGYTF. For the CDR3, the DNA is TGTGCCACCAGTGACCCTGGGACAAGCTATGGCTACACCTTC.

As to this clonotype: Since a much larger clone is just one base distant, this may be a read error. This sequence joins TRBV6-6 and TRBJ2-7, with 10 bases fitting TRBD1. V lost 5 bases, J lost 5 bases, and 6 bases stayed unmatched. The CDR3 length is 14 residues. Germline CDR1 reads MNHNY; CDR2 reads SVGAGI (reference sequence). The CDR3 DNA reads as TGTGCCAGCAGTGAAGGACAGGGGGTTGACGAGCAGTACTTC. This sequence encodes CASSEGQGVDEQYF.

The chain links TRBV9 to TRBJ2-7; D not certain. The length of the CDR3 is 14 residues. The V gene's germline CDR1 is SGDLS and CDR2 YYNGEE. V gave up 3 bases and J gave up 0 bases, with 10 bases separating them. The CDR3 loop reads CASSGRGDSYEQYF. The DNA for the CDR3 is TGTGCCAGCAGCGGGCGTGGAGACTCCTACGAGCAGTACTTC.

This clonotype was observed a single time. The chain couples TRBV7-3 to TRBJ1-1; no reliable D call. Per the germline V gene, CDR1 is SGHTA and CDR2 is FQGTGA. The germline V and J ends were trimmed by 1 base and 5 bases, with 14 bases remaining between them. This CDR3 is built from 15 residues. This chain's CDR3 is CASSLRMGASTEAFF. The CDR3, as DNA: TGTGCCAGCAGCTTAAGGATGGGCGCGAGTACTGAAGCTTTCTTT.

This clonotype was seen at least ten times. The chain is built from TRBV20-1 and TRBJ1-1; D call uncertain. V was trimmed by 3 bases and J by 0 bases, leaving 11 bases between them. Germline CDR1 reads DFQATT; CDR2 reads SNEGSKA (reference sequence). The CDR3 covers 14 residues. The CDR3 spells CSASPGELNTEAFF. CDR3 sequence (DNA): TGCAGTGCTAGTCCCGGGGAACTGAACACTGAAGCTTTCTTT.

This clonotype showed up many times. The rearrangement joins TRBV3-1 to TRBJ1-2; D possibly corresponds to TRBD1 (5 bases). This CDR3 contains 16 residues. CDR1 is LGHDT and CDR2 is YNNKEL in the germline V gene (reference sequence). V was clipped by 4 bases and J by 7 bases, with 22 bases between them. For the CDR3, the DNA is TGTGCCAGCAGCCCGAGTGACAGCCTCGTTGTTGGTGGCTACACCTTC. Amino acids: CASSPSDSLVVGGYTF.

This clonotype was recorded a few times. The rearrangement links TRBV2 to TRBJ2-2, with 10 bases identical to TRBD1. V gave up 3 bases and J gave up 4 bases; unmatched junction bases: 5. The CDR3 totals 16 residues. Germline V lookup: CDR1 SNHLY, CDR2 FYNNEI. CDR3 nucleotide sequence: TGTGCCAGCAGTGAGTTCGGGACAGGGGCCACCGGGGAGCTGTTTTTT. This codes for CASSEFGTGATGELFF.

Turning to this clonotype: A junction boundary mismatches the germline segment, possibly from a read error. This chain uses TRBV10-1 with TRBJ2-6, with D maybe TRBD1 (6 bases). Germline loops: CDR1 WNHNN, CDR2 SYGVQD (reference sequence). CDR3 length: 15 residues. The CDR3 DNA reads TGCGCCAGCAGCCCAGGGGTCTCTGGGGCCAACGTCCCGACTTTC. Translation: CASSPGVSGANVPTF.

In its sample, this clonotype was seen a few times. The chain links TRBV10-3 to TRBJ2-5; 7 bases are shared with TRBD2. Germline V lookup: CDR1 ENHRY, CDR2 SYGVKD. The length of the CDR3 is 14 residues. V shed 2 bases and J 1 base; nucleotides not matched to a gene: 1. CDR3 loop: CAISEPGGQETQYF. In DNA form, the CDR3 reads TGTGCCATCAGTGAGCCGGGAGGCCAAGAGACCCAGTACTTC.

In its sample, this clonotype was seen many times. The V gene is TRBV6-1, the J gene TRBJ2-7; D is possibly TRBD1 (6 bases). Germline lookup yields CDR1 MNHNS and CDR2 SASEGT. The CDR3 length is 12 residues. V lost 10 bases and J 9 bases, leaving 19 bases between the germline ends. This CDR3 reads CAIQTGIQAQYF. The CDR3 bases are TGTGCCATACAAACAGGGATTCAGGCGCAGTACTTC.

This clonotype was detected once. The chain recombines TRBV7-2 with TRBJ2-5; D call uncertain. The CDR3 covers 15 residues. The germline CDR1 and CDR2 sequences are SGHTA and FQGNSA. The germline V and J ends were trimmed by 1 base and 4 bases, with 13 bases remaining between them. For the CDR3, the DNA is TGTGCCAGCAGCTTAGTTTTACAGAGAGGAGAGACCCAGTACTTC. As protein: CASSLVLQRGETQYF.

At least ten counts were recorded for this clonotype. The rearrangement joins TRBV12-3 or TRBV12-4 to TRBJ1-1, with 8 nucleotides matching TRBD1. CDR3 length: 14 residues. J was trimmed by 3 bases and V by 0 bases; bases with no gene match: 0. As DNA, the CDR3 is TGTGCCAGCAGTTTAGCACAGGGGGACACTGAAGCTTTCTTT. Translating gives CASSLAQGDTEAFF.

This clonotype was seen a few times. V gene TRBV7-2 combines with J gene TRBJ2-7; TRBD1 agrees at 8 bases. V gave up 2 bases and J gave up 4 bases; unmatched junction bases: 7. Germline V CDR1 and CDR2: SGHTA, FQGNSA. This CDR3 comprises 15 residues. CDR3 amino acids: CASSLQTGAVYEQYF. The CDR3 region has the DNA TGTGCCAGCAGCTTACAGACAGGGGCGGTGTACGAGCAGTACTTC.

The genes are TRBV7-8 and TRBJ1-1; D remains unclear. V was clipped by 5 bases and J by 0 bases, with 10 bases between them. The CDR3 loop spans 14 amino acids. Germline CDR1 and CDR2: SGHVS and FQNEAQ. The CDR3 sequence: CASSQAGLNTEAFF. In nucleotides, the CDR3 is TGTGCCAGCAGCCAGGCGGGCCTGAACACTGAAGCTTTCTTT. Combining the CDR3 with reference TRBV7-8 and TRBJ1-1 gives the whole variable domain GAGVSQSPRYKVAKRGQDVALRCDPISGHVSLFWYQQALGQGPEFLTYFQNEAQLDKSGLPSDRFFAERPEGSVSTLKIQRTQQEDSAVYLCASSQAGLNTEAFFGQGTRLTVV.

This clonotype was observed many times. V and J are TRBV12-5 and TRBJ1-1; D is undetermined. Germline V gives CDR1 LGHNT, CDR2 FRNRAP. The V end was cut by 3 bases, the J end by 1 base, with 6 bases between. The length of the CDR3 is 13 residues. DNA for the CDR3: TGTGCTAGTGGTTTTCACGGGAACACTGAAGCTTTCTTT. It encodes CASGFHGNTEAFF.